A single sample gave rise to the 4 T cell receptor beta chains below, sequenced in a study of T cells in Graves' hyperthyroidism and ophthalmopathy. There were TCR beta CDR3 regions amplified from RNA transcripts. The primer set for the first-round RT-PCR of the TCR CDR3 was HTBI. MiXCR was run by TCRdb on the multiplex PCR reads, yielding one entry per CDR3 protein. The sample has 300,000 to 450,000 distinct CDR3 sequences, roughly 25% seen once. The sequenced sample was blood. The origin of the receptors is a man aged 45-60 years with Graves' hyperthyroidism.

There are many counts of this clonotype. The V call is TRBV11-2, the J call TRBJ2-1; 11 bases are a match to TRBD2. V lost 1 base and J lost 9; bases outside the gene matches: 5. Germline loops: CDR1 SGHAT, CDR2 FQNNGV. CDR3 size: 15 residues. The CDR3 nucleotides are TGTGCCAGCAGCTTAGGTCTAGCGGGAGGCCTTGAGCAGTTCTTC. Its protein is CASSLGLAGGLEQFF. The variable domain in full, completed from reference TRBV11-2 and TRBJ2-1, reads EAGVAQSPRYKIIEKRQSVAFWCNPISGHATLYWYQQILGQGPKLLIQFQNNGVVDDSQLPKDRFSAERLKGVDSTLKIQPAKLEDSAVYLCASSLGLAGGLEQFFGPGTRLTVL.

This clonotype has a single count. The chain links TRBV3-1 to TRBJ2-5; TRBD2 might be the D (6 bases). The CDR3 covers 14 residues. Trimming took 4 bases from V and 7 from J, leaving 16 bases between them. CDR1 LGHDT and CDR2 YNNKEL come from the germline V gene (reference sequence). The CDR3 here is CASSLTSTGGTQYF. The CDR3 nucleotides are TGTGCCAGCAGCCTAACTAGTACCGGGGGGACCCAGTACTTC.

The chain combines TRBV2 with TRBJ2-7; maybe TRBD1 (6 bases). The CDR3 loop spans 18 amino acids. V lost 6 bases, J lost 3 bases, and 27 bases lay in between. Germline V lookup: CDR1 SNHLY, CDR2 FYNNEI. The CDR3 spells CASSVSALDRLSDYEQYF. The CDR3 DNA reads as TGTGCCAGCAGCGTTTCAGCTCTGGACAGACTTTCAGACTACGAGCAGTACTTC.

About this clonotype: The junction and the germline gene differ at one end; a read error may be behind it. This rearrangement joins TRBV7-3 to TRBJ2-3, with 7 positions matching TRBD2. In germline, CDR1 is SGHTA, CDR2 FQGTGA. The CDR3 has 16 amino acids. CDR3 nucleotide sequence: TGCGCCAGCAGCCTAGGAACTAGCGCCCGCACAGATACGCAGTATTTT. Translated, it gives CASSLGTSARTDTQYF.